What follows is one T cell receptor beta chain and its context. Its antigen is unidentified. An expanded emulsion RT-PCR with primers for all TCR V genes paired CD8+ T cell chains. Per the germline V gene, CDR1 is DFQATT and CDR2 is SNEGSKA (reference sequence). The ends lost 5 bases at V and 3 bases at J; junction bases unmatched: 13. This CDR3 region has 15 residues. The sample comes from a study of T cell repertoires in breast cancer. Findings and limits, study-wide: Tumor-involved sentinel nodes shared about 8.2% of TCRs with matched tumors, tumor-free nodes roughly 2%.

A second nested PCR with blocking oligonucleotides suppressed unpaired genes. Each emulsion RT-PCR master mix held about 5,000-260,000 T cells with C-region, Stepout and V-region primers. Each CDR3 protein is one row after TCRdb ran MiXCR on the emulsion pairing reads. The sample has some 37,000 distinct CDR3 sequences, 45% seen once. This sequence joins TRBV20-1 and TRBJ2-7, with 7 bases fitting TRBD1. Sample: CD8+ T cells. The sequence came from a pool of human donors with breast cancer or a healthy control (not recorded which). The CDR3 sequence is CSALTPNRGFYEQYF. CDR3 DNA sequence: TGCAGTGCTCTTACCCCAAACAGGGGTTTCTACGAGCAGTACTTC.